These 21 T cell receptor beta chains were sequenced from one sample in a study of CD8 T cells in Susac syndrome. The authors reverse transcribed roughly 0.5 to 1 ug RNA with random hexamers. A single record per CDR3 protein comes from TCRdb applying MiXCR to the immunoSEQ multiplex PCR reads. Of 180,000 or so distinct CDR3 sequences in the sample, roughly 94% were seen once. Sequencing input: CD4+ T cells from PBMCs. These receptors were collected from a human donor in good health.

V gene TRBV29-1 combines with J gene TRBJ1-1; D may be TRBD1 (6 bases). The ends were cut back, 2 bases at V and 12 bases at J, with 13 bases in the middle. CDR3 length: 11 amino acids. Germline V CDR1 and CDR2: SQVTM, ANQGSEA. The CDR3 region is CSVERGKSSFF. The CDR3 coding sequence is TGCAGCGTTGAAAGGGGGAAATCCTCTTTCTTT.

This clonotype has only one observation. Written as DNA, the CDR3 is TGTGCCAGCAGCGAGAAACAGGGAAACATTCAGTACTTC. Amino acid sequence: CASSEKQGNIQYF. The gene calls are TRBV9 and TRBJ2-4, with TRBD1 as a possible D gene (6 bases). V lost 3 bases and J lost 6, with 10 bases in between. CDR1 and CDR2 from the germline V gene are SGDLS and YYNGEE. CDR3 length: 13 amino acids.

The J gene is TRBJ1-5, the V gene TRBV2; unclear D gene. There are 12 residues in the CDR3. CDR1 and CDR2 (germline): SNHLY, FYNNEI. Trimming took off 7 bases at V and 5 bases at J, with 9 bases between the two ends. DNA of the CDR3: TGTGCCAGCATGGCAACCGATCAGCCCCAGCATTTT. Residues: CASMATDQPQHF.

The chain employs TRBV15 and TRBJ2-3, with a weak D call TRBD2 (5 bases). Trimming removed 0 bases at V and 4 bases at J, with 8 bases between. The CDR3 covers 14 residues. Germline CDR1 and CDR2: LNHNV and YYDKDF (reference sequence). In DNA, the CDR3 is TGTGCCACCAGCAGAGATAGCGCAGCAGATACGCAGTATTTT. This codes for CATSRDSAADTQYF. Filled out from reference TRBV15 and TRBJ2-3, the complete variable domain reads DAMVIQNPRYQVTQFGKPVTLSCSQTLNHNVMYWYQQKSSQAPKLLFHYYDKDFNNEADTPDNFQSRRPNTSFCFLDIRSPGLGDTAMYLCATSRDSAADTQYFGPGTRLTVL.

The gene calls are TRBV7-6 and TRBJ2-7, with D possibly TRBD2 on 6 matching bases. The CDR3 has 14 residues. With 7 bases removed from V and 0 bases from J, the gap between germline ends came to 13 bases. The V gene's germline CDR1 is SGHVS and CDR2 FNYEAQ. The CDR3 DNA follows: TGTGCCAGCATCCCGCGGGAAGACTCCTACGAGCAGTACTTC. Its protein product is CASIPREDSYEQYF.

The rearrangement joins TRBV7-9 to TRBJ1-1, with D unresolved. Trimming removed 5 bases at V and 1 base at J, with 8 bases between. From germline, CDR1 is SEHNR and CDR2 FQNEAQ (reference sequence). The CDR3 extends over 13 amino acids. The CDR3 spells CASSRPRNTEAFF. The CDR3 nucleotides read TGTGCCAGCAGCCGCCCTAGGAACACTGAAGCTTTCTTT.

This chain uses TRBV29-1 with TRBJ2-3, with D perhaps matching TRBD2 (6 bases). Trimming took 5 bases from V and 2 from J, leaving 8 bases between them. The CDR3 has 12 amino acids. Per the germline V gene, CDR1 is SQVTM and CDR2 is ANQGSEA. CDR3 DNA: TGCAGCGTTTTAGCGGACACAGATACGCAGTATTTT. Residues: CSVLADTDTQYF.

The chain uses TRBV29-1 and TRBJ2-5, with TRBD2 as a possible D gene (5 bases). V was clipped by 7 bases and J by 6 bases, with 18 bases between them. In germline, CDR1 is SQVTM, CDR2 ANQGSEA. The CDR3 covers 13 residues. The CDR3 spells CSGERGMLKTQYF. The CDR3 nucleotides are TGCAGCGGGGAACGAGGGATGCTTAAGACCCAGTACTTC.

This chain connects TRBV7-9 to TRBJ1-5; unclear D gene. CDR3 length equals 15 residues. CDR1 is SEHNR, CDR2 FQNEAQ, per germline (reference sequence). Trimming shortened V by 5 bases and J by 3 bases, and 14 bases separated the two germline ends. The CDR3 DNA reads TGTGCCAGCAGCCAAACGGGTGGTTCCAATCAGCCCCAGCATTTT. Its translation is CASSQTGGSNQPQHF.

This chain joins TRBV4-3 and TRBJ1-2; D uncertain. Per germline, CDR1 LGHNA and CDR2 YSLEER. The CDR3 extends over 17 amino acids. V gave up 1 base and J gave up 5 bases, with 20 bases separating them. CDR3 sequence: CASSQVGSQDGMYGYTF. CDR3 in DNA: TGCGCCAGCAGCCAAGTCGGTAGCCAGGACGGAATGTATGGCTACACCTTC.

This clonotype was counted once. This chain joins TRBV29-1 and TRBJ1-5; TRBD1 might be the D (6 bases). V lost 4 bases and J lost 2, with 12 bases in between. CDR3 length: 14 amino acids. Germline V gene data show CDR1 as SQVTM and CDR2 as ANQGSEA. CDR3 bases: TGCAGCGTTGGCGGGGGCGGGGGCAATCAGCCCCAGCATTTT. It codes for CSVGGGGGNQPQHF.

The V gene is TRBV19, the J gene TRBJ2-1; D may be TRBD2 (6 bases). CDR1 is LNHDA and CDR2 is SQIVND in the germline V gene (reference sequence). The V end was cut by 9 bases, the J end by 8 bases, with 14 bases between. The CDR3 loop spans 12 amino acids. CDR3 sequence reads: CASLTGVHEQFF. DNA of the CDR3: TGTGCCAGCCTCACGGGGGTCCATGAGCAGTTCTTC.

This chain links TRBV7-2 with TRBJ2-7; TRBD2 matches at 8 bases. CDR3 length: 15 amino acids. Germline V gene sequence: CDR1 SGHTA, CDR2 FQGNSA. J was trimmed by 2 bases and V by 3 bases; bases with no gene match: 6. Written as DNA, the CDR3 is TGTGCCAGCAGCTTCCAAGCGGGAGTAACCTACGAGCAGTACTTC. The encoded protein is CASSFQAGVTYEQYF.

The chain uses TRBV30 and TRBJ2-3; the D is unclear. The CDR3 has 12 residues. V gave up 2 bases and J gave up 6 bases, with 9 bases separating them. Germline V CDR1 and CDR2: GTSNPN, SVGIG (reference sequence). The CDR3 spells CAWSRMGDTQYF. The CDR3 bases are TGTGCCTGGAGTCGTATGGGGGATACGCAGTATTTT.

The chain is built from TRBV30 and TRBJ1-1, with TRBD1 matching over 7 bases. Germline trimming cut 2 bases from V and 1 base from J; bases unmatched to any gene: 7. The germline CDR1 and CDR2 sequences are GTSNPN and SVGIG (reference sequence). CDR3 size: 15 residues. The CDR3 DNA is TGTGCCTGGAGTACATCACAGGGGCCGAACACTGAAGCTTTCTTT. It yields the protein CAWSTSQGPNTEAFF.

The CDR3 spells CASSLVVDNEQYF. The CDR3 nucleotides read TGCGCCAGCAGCTTGGTTGTGGATAACGAGCAGTACTTC. The genes are TRBV5-1 and TRBJ2-7; D gene uncertain. Trimming removed 0 bases at V and 5 bases at J, with 9 bases between. The CDR3 is made up of 13 amino acids. Germline assignment: CDR1 SGHRS and CDR2 YFSETQ.

V and J are TRBV20-1 and TRBJ2-7; 11 bases agree with TRBD2. CDR1 is DFQATT and CDR2 is SNEGSKA in the germline V gene (reference sequence). The CDR3 is made up of 17 amino acids. J was trimmed by 4 bases and V by 7 bases; bases with no gene match: 18. CDR3: CSEARVIAGGPVYEQYF. The CDR3 DNA follows: TGCAGTGAAGCTAGGGTAATAGCGGGAGGGCCGGTATACGAGCAGTACTTC.

The chain is built from TRBV3-1 and TRBJ2-7, with TRBD2 identical over 8 bases. The ends lost 2 bases at V and 4 bases at J; junction bases unmatched: 4. The CDR3 extends over 14 amino acids. Germline assignment: CDR1 LGHDT and CDR2 YNNKEL (reference sequence). The CDR3 region is CASSQTGGVYEQYF. CDR3 nucleotide sequence: TGTGCCAGCAGCCAAACGGGAGGGGTTTACGAGCAGTACTTC.

Here the CDR3 reads CASSPPGGSGEQYF. The CDR3 DNA reads TGTGCCAGCTCACCACCGGGCGGGAGTGGCGAGCAGTACTTC. The chain links TRBV18 to TRBJ2-7, with TRBD2 matching over 7 bases. The CDR3 runs 14 residues. The trim removed 0 bases at V and 6 bases at J, leaving 5 bases unmatched. Germline CDR1 reads KGHSH; CDR2 reads LQKENI.

The gene calls are TRBV11-2 and TRBJ2-1; perhaps D is TRBD1 or TRBD2 (5 bases each). Trimming took 5 bases from V and 8 from J, leaving 16 bases between them. Germline assignment: CDR1 SGHAT and CDR2 FQNNGV. The CDR3 sequence is 14 residues long. In nucleotides, the CDR3 is TGTGCCAGCAGCGTTTGGGGCCAGGGAGATGAGCAGTTCTTC. Amino acids: CASSVWGQGDEQFF.

The chain carries TRBV11-1 and TRBJ2-5; either TRBD1 or TRBD2 may supply D (5 bases each). Germline CDR1 reads SGHAT; CDR2 reads FQDESV (reference sequence). Trimming took off 0 bases at V and 5 bases at J, with 13 bases between the two ends. This CDR3 is built from 15 residues. CDR3 region: CASSLAFRGAETQYF. Written as DNA, the CDR3 is TGTGCCAGCAGCTTAGCGTTTCGGGGCGCGGAGACCCAGTACTTC.